The 10 T cell receptor beta chains presented below share a single source sample, sequenced in a study of blood T cell repertoires in COVID-19. The data were produced by immunoSEQ multiplex PCR, yet TCRdb's version contains in-frame clones alone and is incomplete. Of roughly 200,000 clones listed, 80% to 85% are singletons. Sequenced material: PBMCs or T cells enriched from blood (not recorded which). These receptors originate from a woman in her twenties or thirties who had been exposed to COVID-19.

This rearrangement joins TRBV19 to TRBJ2-7; 8 bases are a match to TRBD1. Trimming cost V 4 bases and J 2 bases; bases outside gene matches: 4. Germline V gene lookup returns CDR1 LNHDA and CDR2 SQIVND (reference sequence). CDR3 size: 14 residues. The CDR3 loop is CASSNQGATYEQYF. In DNA, the CDR3 is TGTGCCAGTAGTAATCAGGGGGCTACCTACGAGCAGTACTTC.

This clone occurred once. The V gene is TRBV7-2, the J gene TRBJ2-7; 13 nucleotides line up with TRBD2. V was clipped by 0 bases and J by 4 bases; unmatched bases: 0. Germline V CDR1 and CDR2: SGHTA, FQGNSA. This CDR3 comprises 15 residues. CDR3 region: CASSLAGLAGYEQYF. The CDR3 DNA is TGTGCCAGCAGCTTAGCGGGACTAGCGGGGTACGAGCAGTACTTC. Full variable domain (outside the CDR3, taken from reference TRBV7-2 and TRBJ2-7): GAGVSQSPSNKVTEKGKDVELRCDPISGHTALYWYRQSLGQGLEFLIYFQGNSAPDKSGLPSDRFSAERTGGSVSTLTIQRTQQEDSAVYLCASSLAGLAGYEQYFGPGTRLTVT.

V usage is TRBV28 and J usage is TRBJ1-2; no definite D call. Trimming took 8 bases from V and 2 from J, leaving 12 bases between them. Germline lookup yields CDR1 MDHEN and CDR2 SYDVKM. This CDR3 contains 13 residues. The CDR3 DNA is TGTGCCAGCGATCGCAGGCAGAACTATGGCTACACCTTC. It codes for CASDRRQNYGYTF.

This rearrangement joins TRBV14 to TRBJ1-1; the match to TRBD1 covers 7 bases. Germline V lookup: CDR1 SGHDN, CDR2 FVKESK. Trimming at V came to 0 bases and at J to 2 bases, leaving 3 bases not matched to a gene. This CDR3 region has 15 residues. CDR3 protein: CASSQETGRNTEAFF. The CDR3 DNA reads as TGTGCCAGCAGCCAAGAGACAGGGAGAAACACTGAAGCTTTCTTT.

The chain uses TRBV6-5 and TRBJ1-2; 8 nucleotides align to TRBD1. This CDR3 is built from 16 residues. The J segment lost 2 bases and the V segment lost 4 bases, leaving 9 bases of the junction unmatched. Germline assignment: CDR1 MNHEY and CDR2 SVGAGI. The chain's CDR3 is CASSFLAGTGNYGYTF. As DNA, the CDR3 is TGTGCCAGCAGTTTCCTCGCCGGGACAGGAAACTATGGCTACACCTTC.

The V call is TRBV5-5, the J call TRBJ2-7; TRBD1 agrees at 7 bases. Trimming at V came to 0 bases and at J to 2 bases, leaving 2 bases not matched to a gene. This CDR3 region has 14 residues. Per the germline V gene, CDR1 is SGHKS and CDR2 is YYEKEE (reference sequence). CDR3 bases: TGTGCCAGCAGCTTGGAAGGGGGCCCCTACGAGCAGTACTTC. It encodes CASSLEGGPYEQYF.

This clone was recorded a few times. This chain uses TRBV6-9 with TRBJ1-3, with D perhaps matching TRBD1 (6 bases). Germline V CDR1 and CDR2: MNHGY, SVAAGI. The germline V and J ends were trimmed by 9 bases and 7 bases, with 16 bases remaining between them. The CDR3 covers 13 residues. Here the CDR3 reads CARHSGVSNTIYF. The CDR3 nucleotides read TGTGCCAGACACTCAGGGGTGAGTAACACCATATATTTT.

The genes are TRBV27 and TRBJ2-1; the match to TRBD2 covers 7 bases. The germline V gene has CDR1 MNHEY and CDR2 SMNVEV (reference sequence). The J segment lost 9 bases and the V segment lost 6 bases, leaving 14 bases of the junction unmatched. The CDR3 sequence is 15 residues long. In nucleotides, the CDR3 is TGTGCCAGCAGCCGAACCGGGGGAGGGATCGGTGAGCAGTTCTTC. Protein: CASSRTGGGIGEQFF.

The chain couples TRBV7-9 to TRBJ1-1; D is ambiguous. The germline CDR1 and CDR2 sequences are SEHNR and FQNEAQ (reference sequence). The CDR3 consists of 10 residues. The V end was cut by 5 bases, the J end by 6 bases, with 4 bases between. CDR3 DNA sequence: TGTGCCAGCAGCCTACCTGAAGCTTTCTTT. Its protein product is CASSLPEAFF.

The rearrangement links TRBV3-1 (or the pseudogene TRBV3-2) to TRBJ2-1, with 11 bases aligning to TRBD1. This CDR3 is built from 15 residues. J gave up 9 bases and V 4 bases, and 8 bases lay outside the gene matches. CDR1 LGHDT and CDR2 YNNKEL come from the germline V gene (reference sequence). CDR3 sequence (DNA): TGTGCCAGCAGCCCTACCGGGACAGGGGGTGGTGAGCAGTTCTTC. Translating gives CASSPTGTGGGEQFF.